This passage covers 16 T cell receptor beta chains from one sample sequenced in a study of CD8 T cells in Susac syndrome. Random hexamers were used to reverse transcribe an amount of about 0.45 to 1 ug RNA. TCRdb ran MiXCR on the immunoSEQ multiplex PCR reads and lists one entry per CDR3 protein. The table shows 150,000 to 200,000 distinct CDR3 sequences, with nearly 97% occurring only once. Sequencing input: CD4+ T cells from PBMCs. Source of these receptors: a human donor with Susac syndrome.

The chain couples TRBV30 to TRBJ2-1; 12 positions match TRBD2. The length of the CDR3 is 16 residues. The junction had 4 bases not matched to a gene; V was cut back by 4 bases and J by 0 bases. Per germline, CDR1 GTSNPN and CDR2 SVGIG (reference sequence). CDR3 in amino acids: CAWTSGGAGSYNEQFF. The CDR3, as DNA: TGTGCCTGGACTAGCGGGGGGGCGGGCTCCTACAATGAGCAGTTCTTC.

The gene calls are TRBV4-3 and TRBJ1-6; D possibly corresponds to TRBD1 (6 bases). V dropped 0 bases and J dropped 1 base, with 10 bases sitting between them. The germline CDR1 and CDR2 sequences are LGHNA and YSLEER. The CDR3 length is 17 residues. CDR3 residues: CASSQDLQGSYNSPLHF. The CDR3 DNA reads as TGCGCCAGCAGCCAAGATCTCCAGGGGTCCTATAATTCACCCCTCCACTTT.

This chain uses TRBV20-1 with TRBJ2-5, with 9 bases fitting TRBD2. V shed 6 bases, J shed 2 bases, and the junction held 10 bases outside the gene matches. CDR1 and CDR2 (germline): DFQATT, SNEGSKA (reference sequence). This CDR3 contains 15 residues. As DNA, the CDR3 is TGCAGTGCCCCTCGAATAAGCGGGGGGCAAGAGACCCAGTACTTC. It yields the protein CSAPRISGGQETQYF.

This sequence joins TRBV12-3 or TRBV12-4 and TRBJ1-2; no reliable D call. The CDR3 consists of 14 residues. V lost 8 bases, J lost 4 bases, and 17 bases lay in between. The CDR3 region is CASDNDHGGYGYTF. The DNA for the CDR3 is TGTGCCAGCGATAACGATCATGGTGGCTATGGCTACACCTTC.

The chain carries TRBV25-1 and TRBJ1-6, with 7 bases matching TRBD1. The germline gives CDR1 MGHDK, CDR2 SYGVNS. This CDR3 contains 14 residues. J gave up 6 bases and V 4 bases, and 3 bases lay outside the gene matches. The DNA for the CDR3 is TGTGCCAGCAGTGTCAACAGGGGTAATTCACCCCTCCACTTT. This gives the protein CASSVNRGNSPLHF. The whole variable domain, filled in from reference TRBV25-1 and TRBJ1-6, reads EADIYQTPRYLVIGTGKKITLECSQTMGHDKMYWYQQDPGMELHLIHYSYGVNSTEKGDLSSESTVSRIRTEHFPLTLESARPSHTSQYLCASSVNRGNSPLHFGNGTRLTVT.

The chain has TRBV30 and TRBJ1-6; D is possibly TRBD1 (6 bases). From germline, CDR1 is GTSNPN and CDR2 SVGIG (reference sequence). The CDR3 covers 15 residues. V lost 0 bases and J lost 10, with 16 bases in between. CDR3 sequence: CAWSVDTQGRSPLHF. As DNA, the CDR3 is TGTGCCTGGAGTGTAGACACCCAGGGGAGGTCACCCCTCCACTTT.

This sequence joins TRBV7-9 and TRBJ2-1; D may be TRBD2 (6 bases). V was cut by 2 bases and J by 6 bases, with 17 bases left in between. The germline V gene has CDR1 SEHNR and CDR2 FQNEAQ (reference sequence). The CDR3 loop spans 16 amino acids. The CDR3 sequence is CASSLRRGHNANEQFF. The DNA of the CDR3 is TGTGCCAGCAGCTTACGGAGGGGTCATAATGCCAATGAGCAGTTCTTC.

In DNA, the CDR3 is TGCAGCGTCCGGACAGGCTCTGGAAACACCATATATTTT. Protein product: CSVRTGSGNTIYF. The V gene is TRBV29-1, the J gene TRBJ1-3, with TRBD1 matching 7 bases. Germline loops: CDR1 SQVTM, CDR2 ANQGSEA. V gave up 6 bases and J gave up 0 bases; unmatched junction bases: 2. The CDR3 has 13 residues.

The chain couples TRBV15 to TRBJ1-2; tentative D call: TRBD1 (5 bases). The CDR3 sequence is 13 residues long. Trimming cost V 3 bases and J 2 bases, with 7 bases left between them. CDR1 LNHNV and CDR2 YYDKDF come from the germline V gene (reference sequence). This chain's CDR3 is CATSRGHNYGYTF. CDR3 bases: TGTGCCACCAGCAGGGGGCACAACTATGGCTACACCTTC.

The CDR3 DNA sequence: TGTGCCAGCAATAACGGTGGCGGGACCTATGGCTACACCTTC. It specifies CASNNGGGTYGYTF. J is TRBJ1-2 and V is TRBV6-5; maybe TRBD1 (5 bases). V was clipped by 7 bases and J by 4 bases, with 16 bases between them. The CDR3 extends over 14 amino acids. CDR1 is MNHEY, CDR2 SVGAGI, per germline.

The genes are TRBV20-1 and TRBJ1-1; D perhaps matches TRBD1 (6 bases). V gave up 3 bases and J gave up 11 bases, with 10 bases separating them. The germline CDR1 and CDR2 sequences are DFQATT and SNEGSKA (reference sequence). The CDR3 spans 10 residues. DNA of the CDR3: TGCAGTGCTAGTGGGACACCGGCTTTCTTT. Translating gives CSASGTPAFF.

This clonotype was counted once. The chain recombines TRBV5-1 with TRBJ2-5; 9 bases agree with TRBD2. The J segment lost 1 base and the V segment lost 2 bases, leaving 3 bases of the junction unmatched. In germline, CDR1 is SGHRS, CDR2 YFSETQ. The CDR3 length is 15 residues. DNA of the CDR3: TGCGCCAGCAGCTTTACGGGACTAGCCCAAGAGACCCAGTACTTC. Its translation: CASSFTGLAQETQYF. Full variable domain (rest looked up from reference TRBV5-1 and TRBJ2-5): KAGVTQTPRYLIKTRGQQVTLSCSPISGHRSVSWYQQTPGQGLQFLFEYFSETQRNKGNFPGRFSGRQFSNSRSEMNVSTLELGDSALYLCASSFTGLAQETQYFGPGTRLLVL.

The rearrangement joins TRBV29-1 to TRBJ2-5; possible D gene TRBD1, 5 bases. The CDR3 is 11 residues long. The V end was cut by 7 bases, the J end by 2 bases, with 8 bases between. Germline-derived CDR1 and CDR2 are SQVTM and ANQGSEA. CDR3 amino acids: CSETEQETQYF. CDR3 bases: TGCAGCGAGACAGAGCAAGAGACCCAGTACTTC.

The J gene is TRBJ2-7, the V gene TRBV7-3, with 8 bases aligning to TRBD1. The germline gives CDR1 SGHTA, CDR2 FQGTGA. The CDR3 totals 14 residues. Trimming at V came to 4 bases and at J to 5 bases, leaving 7 bases not matched to a gene. CDR3 region: CASSSGGGWNEQYF. CDR3 DNA sequence: TGTGCCAGCAGCTCAGGGGGCGGGTGGAACGAGCAGTACTTC.

The V and J genes are TRBV30 and TRBJ1-2, with 7 bases identical to TRBD1. From germline, CDR1 is GTSNPN and CDR2 SVGIG (reference sequence). This CDR3 has 13 amino acids. V shed 1 base, J shed 4 bases, and the junction held 3 bases outside the gene matches. DNA for the CDR3: TGTGCCTGGAGTGCGGGACAGTTCTATGGCTACACCTTC. This codes for CAWSAGQFYGYTF.

The rearrangement uses TRBV9 and TRBJ2-2, with D hard to call. This CDR3 spans 13 amino acids. The V and J ends lost 3 bases and 4 bases respectively, with 7 bases between them. Germline CDR1 SGDLS, CDR2 YYNGEE. The CDR3 nucleotides read TGTGCCAGCAGCGCCCCAGGCACCGGGGAGCTGTTTTTT. Residues: CASSAPGTGELFF.